This T cell receptor beta chain derives from a study of Ad26.COV2.S vaccination and SARS-CoV-2 variants. The CDR3 is made up of 16 amino acids. Trimming took off 0 bases at V and 3 bases at J, with 11 bases between the two ends. Germline loops: CDR1 LGHDT, CDR2 YNNKEL (reference sequence). About this clone itself: The antigen is unknown.

Profiled with immunoSEQ multiplex PCR; TCRdb holds only in-frame clones, not every one. Of approximately 360,000 clones in the sample, 83% were seen once. Study-wide results and limits: Researchers reported similar non-spike TCR breadth in vaccine and placebo recipients.

Treatment noted: about 20 received Ad26.COV2.S at low or high dose, single or two shots; a few received placebo; per-sample allocation not given. Collection of the samples took place on day 63 after the first injection of vaccine or placebo. This TCR came from a person aged 18-60 years who received the Ad26.COV2.S COVID-19 vaccine or a placebo. Sequenced material: peripheral blood, taken in a trial of Ad26.COV2.S vaccine versus placebo. The chain couples TRBV3-1 (or the pseudogene TRBV3-2) to TRBJ1-4, with D possibly being TRBD1 (5 bases). The CDR3 sequence: CASSQEGVGANEKLFF. As DNA, the CDR3 is TGTGCCAGCAGCCAAGAGGGGGTGGGGGCTAATGAAAAACTGTTTTTT.